The clone carrying this T cell receptor (beta chain) has only one observation. Its antigen is unknown. PCR primers comprised 60 Vbeta and 13 Jbeta primers. Clones were read by immunoSEQ multiplex PCR, and TCRdb kept only the in-frame ones, dropping some. The table shows fewer than 130,000 clones, with less than 75% occurring only once. Regarding donors, all were healthy bone marrow donors. Unmatched junction bases numbered 7, after V lost 8 bases and J lost 7 bases. Per the germline V gene, CDR1 is SNHLY and CDR2 is FYNNEI. CDR3 length: 14 amino acids. This sample was taken from a study of cytomegalovirus exposure and HLA in healthy donors. Study observations and caveats: Later analysis demonstrated an association between a missense DCLRE1C variant and TCR beta V- and J-gene trimming.

The rearrangement links TRBV2 to TRBJ1-5, with 11 positions matching TRBD1. The source of this sequence is a man aged 35-49 years in good health and CMV-seropositive. The source material was PBMCs. CDR3 region: CASGDRGLNQPQHF. DNA of the CDR3: TGTGCCAGCGGGGACAGGGGGTTGAACCAGCCCCAGCATTTT.